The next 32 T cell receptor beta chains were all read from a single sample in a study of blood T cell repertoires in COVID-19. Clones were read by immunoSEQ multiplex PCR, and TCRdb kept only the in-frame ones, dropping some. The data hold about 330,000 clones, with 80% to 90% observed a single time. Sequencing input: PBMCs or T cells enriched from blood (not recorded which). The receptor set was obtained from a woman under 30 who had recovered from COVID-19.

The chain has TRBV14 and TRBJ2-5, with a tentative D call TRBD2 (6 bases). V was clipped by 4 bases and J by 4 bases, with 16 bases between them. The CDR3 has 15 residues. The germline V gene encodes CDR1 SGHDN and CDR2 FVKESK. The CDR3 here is CASSRWRDFVETQYF. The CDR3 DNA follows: TGTGCCAGCAGCCGTTGGAGGGATTTTGTAGAGACCCAGTACTTC.

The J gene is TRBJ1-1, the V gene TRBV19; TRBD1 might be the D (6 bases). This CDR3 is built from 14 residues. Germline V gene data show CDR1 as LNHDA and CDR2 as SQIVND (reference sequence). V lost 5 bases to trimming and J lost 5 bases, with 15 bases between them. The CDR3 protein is CASSPQGGGTEAFF. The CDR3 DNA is TGTGCCAGTAGTCCTCAGGGAGGGGGGACTGAAGCTTTCTTT.

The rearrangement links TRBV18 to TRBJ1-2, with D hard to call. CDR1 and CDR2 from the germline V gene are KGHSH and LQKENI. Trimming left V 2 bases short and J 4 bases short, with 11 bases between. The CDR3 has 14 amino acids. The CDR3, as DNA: TGTGCCAGCTCACCAAGGAGTACGGCCTATGGCTACACCTTC. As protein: CASSPRSTAYGYTF.

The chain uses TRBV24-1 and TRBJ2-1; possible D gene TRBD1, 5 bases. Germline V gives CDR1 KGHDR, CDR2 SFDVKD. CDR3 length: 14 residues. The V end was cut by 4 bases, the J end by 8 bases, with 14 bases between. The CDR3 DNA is TGTGCCACCAGTGACACAGGACACAACGATGAGCAGTTCTTC. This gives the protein CATSDTGHNDEQFF.

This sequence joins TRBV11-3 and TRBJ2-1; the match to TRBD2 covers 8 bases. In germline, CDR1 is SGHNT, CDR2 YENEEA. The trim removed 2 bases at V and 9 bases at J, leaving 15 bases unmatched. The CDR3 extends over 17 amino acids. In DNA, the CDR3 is TGTGCCAGCAGCTTACATCGGTCCCGGGAGGGCCCTGGTGAGCAGTTCTTC. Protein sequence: CASSLHRSREGPGEQFF.

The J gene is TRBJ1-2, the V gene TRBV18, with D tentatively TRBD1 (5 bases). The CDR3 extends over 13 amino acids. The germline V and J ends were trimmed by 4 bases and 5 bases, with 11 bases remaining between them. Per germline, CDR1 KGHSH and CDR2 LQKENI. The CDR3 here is CASSQGLGYGYTF. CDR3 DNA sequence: TGTGCCAGCTCACAGGGGCTAGGTTATGGCTACACCTTC. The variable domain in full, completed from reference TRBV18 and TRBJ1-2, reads NAGVMQNPRHLVRRRGQEARLRCSPMKGHSHVYWYRQLPEEGLKFMVYLQKENIIDESGMPKERFSAEFPKEGPSILRIQQVVRGDSAAYFCASSQGLGYGYTFGSGTRLTVV.

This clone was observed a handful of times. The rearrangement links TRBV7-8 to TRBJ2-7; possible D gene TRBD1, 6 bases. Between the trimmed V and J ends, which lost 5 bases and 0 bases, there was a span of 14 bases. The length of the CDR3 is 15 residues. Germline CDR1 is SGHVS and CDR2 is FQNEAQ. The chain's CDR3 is CASSKHQGPSYEQYF. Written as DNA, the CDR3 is TGTGCCAGCAGCAAGCACCAGGGGCCCTCCTACGAGCAGTACTTC.

Here the CDR3 reads CASSLFGRINTEAFF. CDR3 nucleotides: TGTGCCAGCAGTTTATTTGGCAGGATCAACACTGAAGCTTTCTTT. V gene TRBV27 combines with J gene TRBJ1-1; D ambiguous. Trimming pared 1 base from V and 2 bases from J, leaving 11 bases between. The CDR3 is 15 residues long. Germline CDR1 MNHEY, CDR2 SMNVEV (reference sequence).

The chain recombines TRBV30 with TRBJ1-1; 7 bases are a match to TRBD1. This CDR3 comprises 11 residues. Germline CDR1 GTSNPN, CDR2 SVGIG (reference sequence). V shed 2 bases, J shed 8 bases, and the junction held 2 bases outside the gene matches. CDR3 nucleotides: TGTGCCTGGAGTTCGGGACAGGAAGCTTTCTTT. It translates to CAWSSGQEAFF. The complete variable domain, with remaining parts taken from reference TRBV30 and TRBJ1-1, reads SQTIHQWPATLVQPVGSPLSLECTVEGTSNPNLYWYRQAAGRGLQLLFYSVGIGQISSEVPQNLSASRPQDRQFILSSKKLLLSDSGFYLCAWSSGQEAFFGQGTRLTVV.

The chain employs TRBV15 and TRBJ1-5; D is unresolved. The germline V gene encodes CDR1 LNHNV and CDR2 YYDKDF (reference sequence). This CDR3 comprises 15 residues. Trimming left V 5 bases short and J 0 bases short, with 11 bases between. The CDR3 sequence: CATSSPEDSNQPQHF. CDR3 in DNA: TGTGCCACCAGCTCCCCGGAGGATAGCAATCAGCCCCAGCATTTT. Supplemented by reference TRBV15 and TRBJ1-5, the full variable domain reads DAMVIQNPRYQVTQFGKPVTLSCSQTLNHNVMYWYQQKSSQAPKLLFHYYDKDFNNEADTPDNFQSRRPNTSFCFLDIRSPGLGDTAMYLCATSSPEDSNQPQHFGDGTRLSIL.

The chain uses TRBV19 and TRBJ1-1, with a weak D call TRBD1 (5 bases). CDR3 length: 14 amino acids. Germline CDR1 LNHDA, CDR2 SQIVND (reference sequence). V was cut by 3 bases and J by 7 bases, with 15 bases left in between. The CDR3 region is CASSIGQGFIEAFF. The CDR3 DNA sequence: TGTGCCAGTAGTATTGGGCAGGGCTTCATTGAAGCTTTCTTT.

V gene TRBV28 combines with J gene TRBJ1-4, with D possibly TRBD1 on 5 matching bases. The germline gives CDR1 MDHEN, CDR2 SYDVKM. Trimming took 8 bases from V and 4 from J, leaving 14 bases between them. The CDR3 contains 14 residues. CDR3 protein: CASSFQGLNEKLFF. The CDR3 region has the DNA TGTGCCAGCTCGTTTCAGGGCCTTAATGAAAAACTGTTTTTT.

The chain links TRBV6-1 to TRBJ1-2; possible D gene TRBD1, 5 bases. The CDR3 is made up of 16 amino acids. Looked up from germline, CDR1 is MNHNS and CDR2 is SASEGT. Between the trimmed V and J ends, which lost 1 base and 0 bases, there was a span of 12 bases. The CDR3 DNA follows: TGTGCCAGCAGTGAAGGGGCAGGGATCTCTAACTATGGCTACACCTTC. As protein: CASSEGAGISNYGYTF.

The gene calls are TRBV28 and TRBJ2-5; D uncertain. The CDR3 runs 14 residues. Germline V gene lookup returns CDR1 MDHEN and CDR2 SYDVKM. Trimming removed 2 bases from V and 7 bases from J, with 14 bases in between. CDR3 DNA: TGTGCCAGCAGTTTAGGTCAAAATAGAGGGACCCAGTACTTC. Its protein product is CASSLGQNRGTQYF. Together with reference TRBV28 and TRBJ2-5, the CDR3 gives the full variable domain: DVKVTQSSRYLVKRTGEKVFLECVQDMDHENMFWYRQDPGLGLRLIYFSYDVKMKEKGDIPEGYSVSREKKERFSLILESASTNQTSMYLCASSLGQNRGTQYFGPGTRLLVL.

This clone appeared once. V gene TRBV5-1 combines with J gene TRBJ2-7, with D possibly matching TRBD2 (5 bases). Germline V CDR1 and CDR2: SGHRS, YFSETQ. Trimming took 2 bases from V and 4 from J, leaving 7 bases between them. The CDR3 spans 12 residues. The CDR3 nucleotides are TGCGCCAGCAGCTTTACGGGATACGAGCAGTACTTC. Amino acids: CASSFTGYEQYF.

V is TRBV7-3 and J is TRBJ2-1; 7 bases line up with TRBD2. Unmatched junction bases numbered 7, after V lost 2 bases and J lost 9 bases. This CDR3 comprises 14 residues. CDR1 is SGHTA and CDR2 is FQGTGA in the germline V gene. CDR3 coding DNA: TGTGCCAGCAGCTTAGCGGGAGCACGGGGTGAGCAGTTCTTC. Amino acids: CASSLAGARGEQFF.

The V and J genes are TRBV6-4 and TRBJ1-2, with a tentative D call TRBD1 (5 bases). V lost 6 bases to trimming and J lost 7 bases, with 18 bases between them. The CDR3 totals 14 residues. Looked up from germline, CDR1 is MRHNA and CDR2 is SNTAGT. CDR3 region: CASSPFGGGGGYTF. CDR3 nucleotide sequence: TGTGCCAGCAGCCCCTTCGGGGGTGGTGGTGGCTACACCTTC.

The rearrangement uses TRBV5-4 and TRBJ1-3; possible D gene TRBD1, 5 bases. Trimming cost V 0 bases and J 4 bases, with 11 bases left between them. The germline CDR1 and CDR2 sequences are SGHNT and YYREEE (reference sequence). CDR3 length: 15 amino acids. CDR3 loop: CASSLEGARGNTIYF. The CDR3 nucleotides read TGTGCCAGCAGCTTGGAAGGGGCAAGGGGAAACACCATATATTTT.

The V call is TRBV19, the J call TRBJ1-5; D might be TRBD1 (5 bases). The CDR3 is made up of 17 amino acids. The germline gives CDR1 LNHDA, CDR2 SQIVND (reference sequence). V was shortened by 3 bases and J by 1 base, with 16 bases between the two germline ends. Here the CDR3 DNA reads TGTGCCAGTAGTATGTTTCAGGGTAGGCCAAGCAATCAGCCCCAGCATTTT. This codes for CASSMFQGRPSNQPQHF.

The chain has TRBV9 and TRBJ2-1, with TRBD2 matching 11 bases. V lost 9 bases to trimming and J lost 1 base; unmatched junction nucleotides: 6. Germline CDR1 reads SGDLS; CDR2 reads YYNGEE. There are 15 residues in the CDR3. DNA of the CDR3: TGTGCCACTAGTCCTAGCGGGGGGTCCTACAATGAGCAGTTCTTC. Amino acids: CATSPSGGSYNEQFF.

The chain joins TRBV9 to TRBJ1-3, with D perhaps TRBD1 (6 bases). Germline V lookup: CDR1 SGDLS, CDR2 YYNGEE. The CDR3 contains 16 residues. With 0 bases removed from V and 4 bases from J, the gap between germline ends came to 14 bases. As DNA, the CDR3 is TGTGCCAGCAGCGTAGCTCAAGGGGGGGCCGGAAACACCATATATTTT. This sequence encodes CASSVAQGGAGNTIYF.

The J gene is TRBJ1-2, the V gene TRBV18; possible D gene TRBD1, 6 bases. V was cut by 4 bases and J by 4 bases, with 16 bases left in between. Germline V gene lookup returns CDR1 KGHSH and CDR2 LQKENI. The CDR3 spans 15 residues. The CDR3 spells CASSQQGDGGYGYTF. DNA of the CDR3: TGTGCCAGCTCACAACAGGGAGATGGAGGCTATGGCTACACCTTC.

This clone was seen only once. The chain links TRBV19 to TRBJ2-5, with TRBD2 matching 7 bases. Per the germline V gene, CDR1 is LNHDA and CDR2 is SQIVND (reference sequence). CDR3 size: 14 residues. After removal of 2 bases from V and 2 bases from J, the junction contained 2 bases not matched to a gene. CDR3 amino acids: CASSISGGQETQYF. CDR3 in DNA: TGTGCCAGTAGTATATCGGGGGGTCAAGAGACCCAGTACTTC.

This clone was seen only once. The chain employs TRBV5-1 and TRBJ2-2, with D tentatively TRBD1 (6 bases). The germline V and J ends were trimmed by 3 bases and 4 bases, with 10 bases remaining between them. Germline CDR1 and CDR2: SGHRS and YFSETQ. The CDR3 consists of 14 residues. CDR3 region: CASSSQGGTGELFF. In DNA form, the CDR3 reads TGCGCCAGCAGCTCGCAAGGGGGCACCGGGGAGCTGTTTTTT.

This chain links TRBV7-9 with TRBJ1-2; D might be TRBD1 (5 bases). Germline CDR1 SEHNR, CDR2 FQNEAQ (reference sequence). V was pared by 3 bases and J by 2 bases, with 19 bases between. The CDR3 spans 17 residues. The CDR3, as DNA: TGTGCCAGCAGCTTGGCAGGGATTCTTGGCGAAAACTATGGCTACACCTTC. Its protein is CASSLAGILGENYGYTF.

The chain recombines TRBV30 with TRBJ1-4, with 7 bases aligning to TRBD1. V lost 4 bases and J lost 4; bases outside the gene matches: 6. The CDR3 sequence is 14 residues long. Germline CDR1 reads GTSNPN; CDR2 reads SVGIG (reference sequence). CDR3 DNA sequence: TGTGCCTGGAACAAACAGGGGAGTAATGAAAAACTGTTTTTT. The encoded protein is CAWNKQGSNEKLFF.

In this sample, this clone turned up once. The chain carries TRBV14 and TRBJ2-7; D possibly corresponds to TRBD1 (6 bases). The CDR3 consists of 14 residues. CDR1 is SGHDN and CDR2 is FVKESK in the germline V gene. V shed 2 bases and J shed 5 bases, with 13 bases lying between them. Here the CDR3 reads CASSQLTGSNEQYF. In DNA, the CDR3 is TGTGCCAGCAGCCAACTTACAGGGTCCAACGAGCAGTACTTC.

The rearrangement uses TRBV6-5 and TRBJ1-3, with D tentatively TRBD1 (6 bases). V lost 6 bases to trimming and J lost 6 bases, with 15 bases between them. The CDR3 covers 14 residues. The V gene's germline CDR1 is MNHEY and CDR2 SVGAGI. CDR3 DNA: TGTGCCAGCAGCCCCGGGACAATCACAAACACCATATATTTT. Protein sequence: CASSPGTITNTIYF.

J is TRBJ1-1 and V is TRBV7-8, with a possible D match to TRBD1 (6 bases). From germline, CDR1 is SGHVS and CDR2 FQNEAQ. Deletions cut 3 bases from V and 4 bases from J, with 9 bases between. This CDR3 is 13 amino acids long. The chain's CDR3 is CASSFTGLTEAFF. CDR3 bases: TGTGCCAGCAGCTTTACAGGGCTCACTGAAGCTTTCTTT.

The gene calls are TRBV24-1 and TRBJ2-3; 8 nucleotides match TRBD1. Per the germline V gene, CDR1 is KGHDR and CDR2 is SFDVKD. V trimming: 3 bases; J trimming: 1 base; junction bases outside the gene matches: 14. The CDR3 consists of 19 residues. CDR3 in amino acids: CATSDPSIFTGGRTDTQYF. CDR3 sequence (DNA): TGTGCCACCAGTGATCCTTCTATCTTTACAGGGGGACGCACAGATACGCAGTATTTT.

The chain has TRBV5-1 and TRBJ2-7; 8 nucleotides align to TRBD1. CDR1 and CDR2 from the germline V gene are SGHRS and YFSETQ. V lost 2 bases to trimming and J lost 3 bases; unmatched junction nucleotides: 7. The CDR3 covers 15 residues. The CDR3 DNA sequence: TGCGCCAGCAGCTTCGGACAGGGTTCGGGCTACGAGCAGTACTTC. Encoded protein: CASSFGQGSGYEQYF.

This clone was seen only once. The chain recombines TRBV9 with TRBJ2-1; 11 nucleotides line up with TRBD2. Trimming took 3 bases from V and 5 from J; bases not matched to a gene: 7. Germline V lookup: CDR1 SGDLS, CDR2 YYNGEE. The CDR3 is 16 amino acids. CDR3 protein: CASSETASGGNNEQFF. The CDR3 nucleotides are TGTGCCAGCAGCGAGACCGCTAGCGGGGGGAACAATGAGCAGTTCTTC.